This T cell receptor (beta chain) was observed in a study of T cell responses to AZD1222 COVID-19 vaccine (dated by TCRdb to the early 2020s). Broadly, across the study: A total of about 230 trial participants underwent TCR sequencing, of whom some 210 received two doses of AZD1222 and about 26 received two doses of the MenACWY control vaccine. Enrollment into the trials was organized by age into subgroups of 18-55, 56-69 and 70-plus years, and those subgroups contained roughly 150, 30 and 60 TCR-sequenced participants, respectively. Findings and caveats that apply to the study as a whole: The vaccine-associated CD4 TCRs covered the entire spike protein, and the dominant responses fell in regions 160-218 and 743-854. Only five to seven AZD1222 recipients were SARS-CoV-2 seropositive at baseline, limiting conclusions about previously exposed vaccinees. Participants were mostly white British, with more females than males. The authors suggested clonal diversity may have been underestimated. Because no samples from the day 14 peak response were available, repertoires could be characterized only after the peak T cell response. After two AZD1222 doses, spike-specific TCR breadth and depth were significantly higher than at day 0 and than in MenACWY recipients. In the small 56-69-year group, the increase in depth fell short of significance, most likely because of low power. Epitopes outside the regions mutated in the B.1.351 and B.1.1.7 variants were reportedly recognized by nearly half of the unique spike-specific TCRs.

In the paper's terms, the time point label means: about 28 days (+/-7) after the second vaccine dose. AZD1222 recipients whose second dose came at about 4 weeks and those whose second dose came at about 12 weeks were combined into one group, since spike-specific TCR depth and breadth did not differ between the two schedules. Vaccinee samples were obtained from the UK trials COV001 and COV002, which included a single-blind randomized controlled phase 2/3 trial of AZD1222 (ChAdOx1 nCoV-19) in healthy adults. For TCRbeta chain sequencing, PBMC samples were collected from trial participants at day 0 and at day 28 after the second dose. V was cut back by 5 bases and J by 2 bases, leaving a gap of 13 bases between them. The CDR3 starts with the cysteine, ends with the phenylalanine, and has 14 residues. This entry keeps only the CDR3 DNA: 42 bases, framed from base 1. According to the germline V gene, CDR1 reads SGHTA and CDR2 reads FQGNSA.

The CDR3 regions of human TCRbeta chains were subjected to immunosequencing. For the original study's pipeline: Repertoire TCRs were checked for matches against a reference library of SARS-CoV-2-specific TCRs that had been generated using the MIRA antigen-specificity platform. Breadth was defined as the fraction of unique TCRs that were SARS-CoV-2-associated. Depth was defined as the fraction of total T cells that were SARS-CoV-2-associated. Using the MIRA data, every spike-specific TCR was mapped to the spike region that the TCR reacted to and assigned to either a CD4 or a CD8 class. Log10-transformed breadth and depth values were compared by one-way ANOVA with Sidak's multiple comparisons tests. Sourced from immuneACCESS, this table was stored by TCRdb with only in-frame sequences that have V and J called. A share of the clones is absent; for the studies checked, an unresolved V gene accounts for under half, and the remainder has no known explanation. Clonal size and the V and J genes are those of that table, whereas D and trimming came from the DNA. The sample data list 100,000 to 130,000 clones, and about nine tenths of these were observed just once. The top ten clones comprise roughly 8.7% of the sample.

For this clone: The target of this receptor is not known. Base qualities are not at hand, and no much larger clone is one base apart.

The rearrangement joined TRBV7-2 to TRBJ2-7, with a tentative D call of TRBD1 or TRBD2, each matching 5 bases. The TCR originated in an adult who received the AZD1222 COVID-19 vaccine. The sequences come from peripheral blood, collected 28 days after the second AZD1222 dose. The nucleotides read TGTGCCAGCAGCCCCGGGACCGCAGCCTACGAGCAGTACTTC. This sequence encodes CASSPGTAAYEQYF.